This entry lists 2 T cell receptor beta chains sequenced from one sample in a study of blood T cell repertoires in COVID-19. Method: immunoSEQ multiplex PCR; TCRdb's copy keeps in-frame clones and lacks some. Of more than 45,000 clones in the sample, just over 85% were seen once. Sequencing was performed on peripheral blood. These receptors all come from a woman over 75 with COVID-19, enrolled during active disease.

The chain joins TRBV27 to TRBJ1-2; 7 positions match TRBD1. V lost 6 bases, J lost 0 bases, and 4 bases stayed unmatched. The V gene's germline CDR1 is MNHEY and CDR2 SMNVEV (reference sequence). The CDR3 length is 14 residues. The CDR3 nucleotides are TGTGCCAGCAGGAAGGGACAGACTAACTATGGCTACACCTTC. Translation: CASRKGQTNYGYTF.

The chain uses TRBV19 and TRBJ2-7; 10 nucleotides agree with TRBD1. Germline assignment: CDR1 LNHDA and CDR2 SQIVND (reference sequence). This CDR3 has 14 amino acids. V shed 4 bases and J 1 base; nucleotides not matched to a gene: 1. CDR3 DNA sequence: TGTGCCAGTAGTAAGGACAGGGGGTCCTACGAGCAGTACTTC. Its translation: CASSKDRGSYEQYF.